The sequence of this T cell receptor (beta chain) was determined in a study of blood T cell repertoires in COVID-19. Assay used: immunoSEQ multiplex PCR; TCRdb lists only in-frame clones, some missing. The data show a few hundred thousand clones, approximately 86% seen once. V gave up 2 bases and J gave up 4 bases, with 10 bases separating them. From germline, CDR1 is ENHRY and CDR2 SYGVKD. The CDR3 is made up of 14 amino acids. The V and J genes are TRBV10-3 and TRBJ2-3; the D gene is possibly TRBD1 (5 bases). The receptor comes from a man aged 18 to 30 with acute COVID-19. The sample comprised PBMCs or T cells enriched from blood (not recorded which). The CDR3 is CAISEAGPPDTQYF. The CDR3 nucleotides are TGTGCCATCAGTGAGGCAGGGCCTCCAGATACGCAGTATTTT.